A selection of T cell receptor beta chains follows, all from one sample in a study of blood T cell repertoires in COVID-19. Clones were sequenced by immunoSEQ multiplex PCR, and TCRdb holds only the in-frame ones, with some missing. The sample carries around 250,000 clones, roughly four fifths recorded once. Sequencing used peripheral blood. The source is a man aged 50-60 years with active or convalescent COVID-19. Both conserved end residues are part of each CDR3. A D gene is named only where the DNA matches it firmly. The size field is filled for only some rows; it gives once, few, many or a size class.

v_gene	j_gene	abundance	d_gene	CDR3nt	CDR3aa
TRBV18	TRBJ2-1	-	TRBD1	TGTGCCAGCTCACCATCGAGACAGGGGAGGAATGAGCAGTTCTTC	CASSPSRQGRNEQFF
TRBV5-6	TRBJ1-2	-	-	TGTGCCAGCAGCATGGGAGATTATGGCTACACCTTC	CASSMGDYGYTF
TRBV7-8	TRBJ1-5	-	-	TGTGCCAGCATCCTAGGGGTTTCGGGCAATCAGCCCCAGCATTTT	CASILGVSGNQPQHF
TRBV2	TRBJ1-1	few	TRBD1	TGTGCCAGCAGTACCGGGACAGTGAACACTGAAGCTTTCTTT	CASSTGTVNTEAFF
TRBV6-2/TRBV6-3	TRBJ2-2	-	-	TGTGCCAGCAGTTTGTCGGGGGTAGCCGGGGAGCTGTTTTTT	CASSLSGVAGELFF
TRBV2	TRBJ2-1	-	TRBD1	TGTGCCAGCAGTGAAGTCATTGGGACAGGGGTTAAGGATGAGCAGTTCTTC	CASSEVIGTGVKDEQFF
TRBV2	TRBJ1-5	few	TRBD1	TGTGCCAGCAGTGAAACAGGGCTTGCTCAGGGGGCCCAGCATTTT	CASSETGLAQGAQHF
TRBV30	TRBJ1-6	-	-	TGTGCCTGGAGTGGGTGGGAGACTTCACCCCTCCACTTT	CAWSGWETSPLHF
TRBV6-6	TRBJ1-2	-	-	TGTGCCAGCAGTTCTCCGGGACACTGGAACTATGGCTACACCTTC	CASSSPGHWNYGYTF
TRBV28	TRBJ2-6	-	TRBD2	TGTGCCAGCAGTCCCCCTTTAGCGGGGGGCTCTGGGGCCAACGTCCTGACTTTC	CASSPPLAGGSGANVLTF
TRBV4-1	TRBJ2-5	-	TRBD1	TGCGCCAGCAGCCCCGGGGACAGGGGAGAGACCCAGTACTTC	CASSPGDRGETQYF
TRBV19	TRBJ1-2	few	TRBD1	TGTGCCAGTAGTATGGCGAGGACAGGGGACCCATATGGCTACACCTTC	CASSMARTGDPYGYTF
TRBV18	TRBJ2-2	-	-	TGTGCCAGCTCCCTCCAACAGGACGGGGAGCTGTTTTTT	CASSLQQDGELFF
TRBV6-5	TRBJ1-2	-	-	TGTGCCAGCAGTTCGACAGGCAGGGGCTACACCTTC	CASSSTGRGYTF
TRBV7-3	TRBJ1-2	-	TRBD1	TGTGCCAGCAGCTTACAACCGACAGGGAACTATGGCTACACCTTC	CASSLQPTGNYGYTF
TRBV4-1	TRBJ2-2	-	-	TGCGCCAGCAGCCTACCGGGGGTTACCGGGGAGCTGTTTTTT	CASSLPGVTGELFF
TRBV5-1	TRBJ2-4	-	TRBD1	TGCGCCAGCAGCTCCTTGACAGGGCCGGAAAACATTCAGTACTTC	CASSSLTGPENIQYF
TRBV19	TRBJ1-4	-	TRBD1	TGTGCCAGTAGGAGAGACAGGGAGGCTGAAAAACTGTTTTTT	CASRRDREAEKLFF
TRBV6-5	TRBJ2-7	once	TRBD1	TGTGCCAGCAGTCGACAGGGGACGCTGCCCTACGAGCAGTACTTC	CASSRQGTLPYEQYF
TRBV12-2	TRBJ1-5	-	-	TGTGCAAGTCGCTGGACAAAAGATAGCAATCAGCCCCAGCATTTT	CASRWTKDSNQPQHF
TRBV19	TRBJ2-1	-	TRBD2	TGTGCCAGTAGTTTGGGAGGGGCAGGGAATGAGCAGTTCTTC	CASSLGGAGNEQFF
TRBV9	TRBJ2-5	-	-	TGTGCCAGCAGCGTCGGCAGGAGGGTCCAAGAGACCCAGTACTTC	CASSVGRRVQETQYF
TRBV5-1	TRBJ1-1	-	TRBD1	TGCGCCAGCAGCTTAAGGCAGGGGGCGGAAGCTTTCTTT	CASSLRQGAEAFF